This TCR beta chain came from a study of T cells after yellow fever vaccination. Study-wide findings and caveats: At around 95% for CD4 and about 87% for CD8, most primary-vaccination clones showed up again after the booster. Abundant clonotypes from the bulk population could contaminate FACS-sorted repertoires. Relatively few clonotypes were ones that appeared in both CD4 and CD8 compartments.

TCR cDNA was made by 5'RACE template switching, adding a universal primer site and UMIs. MiXCR was run by TCRdb on the 5' RACE reads, yielding one entry per CDR3 protein. The sample has 250,000 to 300,000 distinct CDR3 sequences, around 4.9% seen once. This clonotype was recorded many times. Its antigen is still unknown. This CDR3 spans 13 amino acids. V was pared by 3 bases and J by 9 bases, with 12 bases between. Germline loops: CDR1 SGHNT, CDR2 YENEEA. The V call is TRBV11-3, the J call TRBJ2-1; unclear D gene. The sequence was obtained from a man younger than 35 who received the YFV17D yellow fever vaccine. This specimen was CD4+ T cells sorted from PBMCs, taken on the day of the yellow fever booster vaccination. The CDR3 sequence: CASSFIPEGEQFF. The CDR3 DNA sequence: TGTGCCAGCAGCTTTATCCCCGAAGGTGAGCAGTTCTTC.